These T cell receptor beta chains were read from a single sample in a study of beta chain features in type 1 diabetes. The method was immunoSEQ multiplex PCR; TCRdb's version includes in-frame clones alone and lacks a portion of them. This sample carries about 150,000 clones, around 10% of them seen once, and the ten largest clones take roughly 1.9%. Specimen: central memory CD4+ T cells from blood. These receptors came from a man aged 18 to 30 in good health. Both conserved end residues are trimmed from each CDR3. The order of the fields is V gene, CDR3 protein.

>TRBV7-2
ASSLLVGVSTDTQY
>TRBV6-5
ASSPSTGSYEQY
>TRBV18
ASSPHQDGEAF
>TRBV7-2
ASSFIDRGRPGEQY
>TRBV18
ASSPSGHLYEQY
>TRBV29-1
SVGGTGSTDTQY
>TRBV18
ASSPMGQYQDGYT
>TRBV9
ASSELAGKETQY
>TRBV29-1
SVEYLAGAQNEQF
>TRBV30
ACNRVPYEQY
>TRBV7-2
ASSWDHSGGELF
>TRBV7-9
ASRVGQGAEAF
>TRBV23-1
ASSQSMVYNEQF
>TRBV6-6
ASSSGPSGETQY
>TRBV29-1
SVGSGRNYGYT
>TRBV29-1
SVAPRGTQY
>TRBV4-2
ASGPAGPTNYGYT
>TRBV28
ASSAPYEQY
>TRBV5-4
ASRPGQGASEETQY
>TRBV7-9
ASSSPDRIFNYGYT
>TRBV30
AWRARGTNYGYT
>TRBV15
ATSRMAGRGTDTQY
>TRBV4-3
ASSQEDLSNTQY
>TRBV2
ASSGEGIEQF
>TRBV7-2
ASSLTFSGNTIY
>TRBV18
ASSSRLAGAQETQY
>TRBV9
ASSASGQLYNEQF
>TRBV9
ATGEHPNTEAF
>TRBV18
ATPRKVGTGTTGELF
>TRBV2
ASSSDSLVNTEAF
>TRBV10-3
AISENKPPSSYNEQF
>TRBV5-1
ASSLVRGVQETQY
>TRBV5-4
ASSVRDKGEQY
>TRBV18
ASRDGMNTEAF
>TRBV15
ATSRTGQGPYNYGYT
>TRBV29-1
SVGTVQETQY
>TRBV11-2
ASNILDRPYEQY
>TRBV7-2
ASSSFSGISTL
>TRBV4-3
ASSQGKGTQY
>TRBV7-2
ASSRTGGGETQY
>TRBV4-3
ASSRGLAGLTDTQY
>TRBV4-3
ASSQDRGIYGYT
>TRBV7-9
ASSLGGAAGTEAF
>TRBV5-1
ASSSDRGPSYEQY
>TRBV4-3
ASSQDTGGSQY
>TRBV6-5
ASSPDRDRGGEQY
>TRBV6-6
ASSYPRGSQETQY